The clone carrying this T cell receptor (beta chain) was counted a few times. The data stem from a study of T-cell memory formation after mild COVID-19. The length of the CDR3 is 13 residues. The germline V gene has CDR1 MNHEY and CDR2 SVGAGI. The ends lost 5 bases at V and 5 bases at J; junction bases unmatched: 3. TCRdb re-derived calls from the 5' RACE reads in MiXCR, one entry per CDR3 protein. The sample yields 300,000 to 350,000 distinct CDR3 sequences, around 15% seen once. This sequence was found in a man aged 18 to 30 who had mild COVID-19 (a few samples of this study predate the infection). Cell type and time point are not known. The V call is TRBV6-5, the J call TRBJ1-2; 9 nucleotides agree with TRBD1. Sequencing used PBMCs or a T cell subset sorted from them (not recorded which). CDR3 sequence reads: CASSRDREYGYTF. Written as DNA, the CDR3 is TGTGCCAGCAGTAGGGACAGGGAATATGGCTACACCTTC.